This T cell receptor (beta chain) originates from a study of pediatric ulcerative colitis. The study, taken as a whole, reports: Compared with controls, ulcerative colitis showed greater blood-rectum clone sharing. Repertoires came from total lymphocyte DNA, so rare subsets like regulatory T cells may be missed. All ulcerative colitis patients, but no controls, carried a couple of rectal clonotypes.

With respect to this clone: Its cognate antigen is unknown.

No immunosuppressive drugs were given to ulcerative colitis patients before diagnostic colonoscopy. The CDR3 consists of 10 residues. CDR1 is LNHDA, CDR2 SQIVND, per germline (reference sequence). The trim removed 6 bases at V and 15 bases at J, leaving 5 bases unmatched. The table came from immunoSEQ multiplex PCR; TCRdb's copy has only in-frame clones and leaves some out. The profile covers 55,000 to 75,000 clones, with approximately 87% appearing a single time and roughly 3.8% taken by the ten largest. The chain carries TRBV19 and TRBJ2-1; 7 nucleotides agree with TRBD1. The clonotype comes from a boy aged 10-17 years with severe ulcerative colitis. Source material: blood. This CDR3 is CASSRGSWFF. CDR3 nucleotide sequence: TGTGCCAGTAGCAGGGGGAGTTGGTTCTTC.